Presented here are 3 T cell receptor beta chains from one specimen sequenced in a study of early stage breast cancer tumors. Generated by immunoSEQ multiplex PCR, the TCRdb table keeps only in-frame clones and is missing some. Counted here are about 72,000 clones, around 85% occurring once; the ten biggest clones make up roughly 3%. The sequenced sample consisted of blood. These receptors were taken from a person aged 60 to 70 with breast cancer.

The chain links TRBV7-2 to TRBJ2-3; D tentatively reads TRBD1 or TRBD2 (5 bases each). The germline V and J ends were trimmed by 5 bases and 0 bases, with 9 bases remaining between them. Per germline, CDR1 SGHTA and CDR2 FQGNSA. There are 14 residues in the CDR3. The CDR3 DNA is TGTGCCAGCAGCGGGACCGTAAGCACAGATACGCAGTATTTT. Its protein is CASSGTVSTDTQYF.

This chain connects TRBV28 to TRBJ2-1, with D unresolved. V gave up 5 bases and J gave up 13 bases, with 12 bases separating them. Per germline, CDR1 MDHEN and CDR2 SYDVKM. The CDR3 is 11 amino acids. CDR3 residues: CASSLASPQFF. The DNA of the CDR3 is TGTGCCAGCAGTCTTGCCAGTCCCCAGTTCTTC.

The chain couples TRBV6-5 to TRBJ2-1; TRBD1 matches at 8 bases. This CDR3 has 14 amino acids. Germline assignment: CDR1 MNHEY and CDR2 SVGAGI. J was trimmed by 3 bases and V by 4 bases; bases with no gene match: 2. The DNA of the CDR3 is TGTGCCAGCAGTTTTACAGGGGGCTACAATGAGCAGTTCTTC. Encoded protein: CASSFTGGYNEQFF.